This TCR beta chain was identified during a study of blood T cell repertoires in COVID-19 (dated by TCRdb to 2018 to 2020). In terms of the full investigation: Collaborator samples came from the United States, Italy and Spain and covered acute and convalescent phases of COVID-19. The prospective study material was composed of cDNA or gDNA derived from T cells, B-cell-depleted T cells, or PBMCs. Subjects who had been exposed to COVID-19, were actively infected with it, or had recovered from it provided the deeply sampled blood TCRbeta repertoires that made up the dataset. A freely available public database, intended as a resource for researchers studying the immune response to SARS-CoV-2, is where the repertoires were released. The samples were drawn from two sources: the first 160 participants of the ongoing ImmuneRACE study, and fewer than 1,500 subjects contributed by 6 global collaborators. The sample metadata nearly always contained a de-identified subject ID, COVID-19 status, age in years and sex. HLA class I and class II types, where available, came from metadata supplied by the sample provider rather than from assay-based typing. Paper-wide results and their limitations: The quantity of clinical and demographic metadata differed by source and by participant and was supplied without curation.

TCRbeta CDR3 regions were amplified from genomic DNA using the immunoSEQ Assay, a bias-controlled multiplex PCR. As for the authors' bioinformatics: Within the assay, amplification of reference gene primers was used to estimate how many nucleated cells each sample contained. To quantify the absolute abundance of each unique TCRbeta CDR3 rearrangement, sequence reads were collapsed and filtered. For each sample, productive Simpson clonality was calculated as the square root of Simpson's diversity index across productive rearrangements. Held by TCRdb, this immuneACCESS table contains in-frame sequences only and omits some clones. Under half of the omission traces to an unresolved V gene where checked; the cause of the rest is unknown. V, J and clone size were drawn from that table, and D and trimming were deduced from the DNA. The sample records around 300,000 clones, around 90% of which are singletons. The ten largest clones take up approximately 0.85% of the sample.

CDR1 and CDR2 (MNHEY, SMNVEV) derive from the germline V gene (reference sequence). The CDR3 has 15 amino acids, counting the end cysteine and phenylalanine. The read is trimmed to its CDR3 DNA, 45 bases read in frame from base 1. V is clipped by 4 bases and J by 5 bases, and the sequence between their germline boundaries is 15 bases long. Samples from volunteer blood donors who had recovered from COVID-19 were contributed by a second Seattle source. Each collaborating institution followed its own protocols to collect whole blood in K2EDTA tubes. For TCRbeta analysis, collaborators shipped samples as frozen whole blood, isolated PBMCs, or DNA extracted from either of those sample types. Turning to this clone: Its antigen is still unknown. Qualities for individual bases were not recorded, and no much larger clone is one base off.

The V and J segments used are TRBV27 and TRBJ2-1; TRBD2 is a weak D gene call, 7 bases matching. Source material: peripheral blood. The source of this sequence is a woman between 40 and 55 years old who had recovered from COVID-19. The DNA sequence reads TGTGCCAGCAGTTCATATGCGGGGGCGGACAATGAGCAGTTCTTC. Its protein reads: CASSSYAGADNEQFF.